The TCR beta chain described here comes from a study of CXCR3-negative and CXCR3-positive naive CD8 T cells. Study-wide results and caveats: A higher hydrophobicity marked the TRB CDR3s of CXCR3-positive naive cells versus CXCR3-negative naive cells.

The CDR3 is 17 amino acids. Germline loops: CDR1 MDHEN, CDR2 SYDVKM. Each TRB cDNA library was prepared by 5' RACE (with UMI labels). From the 5' RACE reads, TCRdb lists one entry per CDR3 protein and no DNA. The repertoire table contains 75,000 to 90,000 distinct CDR3 sequences. To note about this clonotype: Its antigen is currently unknown.

This TCR derives from a human donor in good health. Some clones in this sample may be carry-over from other donors' samples. The chain couples TRBV28 to TRBJ2-3; TCRdb lists TRBD2, though no DNA is available to test this call. The sample taken for sequencing was naive CXCR3+ CD8+ T cells from blood. Noted subset: CD45RO-CCR7+CD27+CD95- naive CD8+ T cells expressing CXCR3 (TNR3+). The CDR3 sequence is CAGSVGTRPTATDTQYF.